This T cell receptor (beta chain) was recorded in a study of blood T cell repertoires in COVID-19. Study information: Donors in the United States, Italy and Spain gave samples during acute or convalescent COVID-19. T cells, B-cell-depleted T cells, or PBMCs provided the cDNA or gDNA that served as material.

The germline V gene encodes CDR1 WNHNN and CDR2 SYGVQD (reference sequence). This CDR3 is built from 19 residues. J lost 2 bases, V lost 8 bases, and 13 bases had no gene match. The study drew participants aged about 18 to 95 years from approximately 23 US areas. Per the authors' pipeline: Using reference gene primer amplification, nucleated cell counts were estimated. The method was immunoSEQ multiplex PCR; TCRdb's version includes in-frame clones alone and lacks a portion of them. Clone size and V and J calls were adopted from that table, with D and trimming inferred from the DNA. The table has roughly 200,000 clones, around nine tenths seen once.

This sequence originates from a woman in her 30s who had been exposed to COVID-19. This chain uses TRBV10-1 with TRBJ2-6, with 12 bases fitting TRBD2. The sequenced sample consisted of PBMCs or T cells enriched from blood (not recorded which). The CDR3 coding sequence is TGCGCCAGCGTCGGACTAGCGGGGCCTCTCTCCGCTGGGGCCAACGTCCTGACTTTC. Its protein is CASVGLAGPLSAGANVLTF.